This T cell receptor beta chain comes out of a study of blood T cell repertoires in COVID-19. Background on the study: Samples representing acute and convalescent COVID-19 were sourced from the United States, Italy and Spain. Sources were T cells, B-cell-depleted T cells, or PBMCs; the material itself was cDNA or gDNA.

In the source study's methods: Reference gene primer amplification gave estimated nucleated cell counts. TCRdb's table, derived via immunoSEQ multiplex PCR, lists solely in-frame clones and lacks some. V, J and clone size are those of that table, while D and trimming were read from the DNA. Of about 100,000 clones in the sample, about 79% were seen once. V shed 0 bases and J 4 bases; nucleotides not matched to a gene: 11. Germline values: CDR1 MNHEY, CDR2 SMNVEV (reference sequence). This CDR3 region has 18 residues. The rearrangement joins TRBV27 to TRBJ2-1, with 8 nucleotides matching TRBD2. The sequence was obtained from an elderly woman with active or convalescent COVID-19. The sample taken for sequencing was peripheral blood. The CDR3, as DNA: TGTGCCAGCAGTTTATCGAAAGGCGGGAGGTCAGGTTACAATGAGCAGTTCTTC. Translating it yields CASSLSKGGRSGYNEQFF.